Reported below is one T cell receptor (beta chain). Its antigen is not known. V was pared by 4 bases and J by 2 bases, with 22 bases between. CDR1 is SGHNT, CDR2 YYREEE, per germline (reference sequence). This CDR3 is built from 19 residues. This sample was included in a study of vaccination effects on CD4 cells after COVID-19. Study as a whole: Each participant received a vaccine that was either BNT162b2 or mRNA-1273, given as two doses.

Antigen-specific CD4+ T cell clonotypes were called by their expansion after viral peptide-pool culture in ViraFEST. Cultured cells yielded isolated CD4+ T cells after 10 days. Negative nucleocapsid antibody tests before and after vaccination confirmed no previous SARS-CoV-2 infection. Sequenced by immunoSEQ multiplex PCR; TCRdb stores in-frame clones only, minus some. The sample records about 52,000 clones, about four fifths being singletons. The chain employs TRBV5-4 and TRBJ2-6; tentatively, D is TRBD2 (6 bases). The material sequenced was CD4+ T cells from PBMCs cultured with HCoV-OC43 spike peptides, taken before COVID-19 vaccination. Subset: HCoV-OC43 spike overlapping peptide pool stimulation. This receptor was taken from a human donor who received a COVID-19 vaccine. CDR3 DNA: TGTGCCAGCAGCCCCCGGGGACTTGAGGCCTCAACTGGGGCCAACGTCCTGACTTTC. Its protein product is CASSPRGLEASTGANVLTF.